This T cell receptor (beta chain) was retrieved from a study of blood T cell repertoires in COVID-19. As for the study in general: COVID-19 samples from acute and convalescent phases originated in the United States, Italy and Spain. PBMCs, B-cell-depleted T cells, or T cells provided the cDNA or gDNA that made up the material.

In the study's own analysis: Counts of nucleated cells, estimated from reference gene primer amplification, were obtained. Repertoires were generated with immunoSEQ multiplex PCR, while TCRdb's copy carries only in-frame clones and drops some. The V and J calls and clone size are taken from that table; D and trimming were inferred from the DNA. The sample holds 200,000 to 300,000 clones, around 86% seen once. Germline-derived CDR1 and CDR2 are SGDLS and YYNGEE. There are 14 residues in the CDR3. Trimming cost V 0 bases and J 4 bases, with 10 bases left between them. The sequence derives from a man of 80 years or more with acute or convalescent COVID-19. Source material: peripheral blood. The V call is TRBV9, the J call TRBJ1-1; perhaps TRBD1 as D (6 bases). CDR3: CASSVGGGSTEAFF. In nucleotides, the CDR3 is TGTGCCAGCAGCGTAGGAGGGGGATCCACTGAAGCTTTCTTT. Together with reference TRBV9 and TRBJ1-1, the CDR3 gives the full variable domain: DSGVTQTPKHLITATGQRVTLRCSPRSGDLSVYWYQQSLDQGLQFLIQYYNGEERAKGNILERFSAQQFPDLHSELNLSSLELGDSALYFCASSVGGGSTEAFFGQGTRLTVV.